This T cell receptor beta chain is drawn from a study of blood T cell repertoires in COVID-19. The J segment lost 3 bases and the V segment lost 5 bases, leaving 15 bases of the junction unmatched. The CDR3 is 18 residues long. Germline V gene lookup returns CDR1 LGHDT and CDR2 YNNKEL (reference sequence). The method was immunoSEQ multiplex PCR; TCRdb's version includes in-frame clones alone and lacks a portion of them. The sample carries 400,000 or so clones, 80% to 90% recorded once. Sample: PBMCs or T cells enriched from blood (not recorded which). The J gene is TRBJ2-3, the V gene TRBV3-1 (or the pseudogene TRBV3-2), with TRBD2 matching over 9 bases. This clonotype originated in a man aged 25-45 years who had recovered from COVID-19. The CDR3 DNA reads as TGTGCCAGCAGCTCCCTCGGGGTAGCGGGAGTCAGGACAGATACGCAGTATTTT. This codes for CASSSLGVAGVRTDTQYF.